The 17 T cell receptor beta chains below were found in one sample sequenced in a study of cytomegalovirus exposure and HLA in healthy donors (dated by TCRdb to 2017 to 2019). The library was made by the immunoSEQ multiplex PCR assay. For the multiplex PCR, a mixture combining 60 forward primers for TCR Vbeta segments and 13 reverse primers for TCR Jbeta segments was used. TCRdb took over this immuneACCESS table, retaining in-frame rearrangements with V and J assigned. Such tables are incomplete; in checked studies, under half of the missing clones stem from an unresolved V gene, and the remainder is unexplained. The sample has around 130,000 clones on record, 6.5% to 9.5% of them singletons. Jointly, the top ten make up around 6% of the sample. Sequencing was performed on PBMCs. These receptors all stem from a woman aged 40 to 50 in good health and CMV-seropositive.

A few counts support this clone. V usage is TRBV4-1 and J usage is TRBJ1-2, with D possibly matching TRBD1 (5 bases). V was pared by 4 bases and J by 4 bases, with 13 bases between. This CDR3 comprises 14 residues. Germline-derived CDR1 and CDR2 are MGHRA and YSYEKL. The DNA for the CDR3 is TGCGCCAGCAGCCCCCGACAGTTAGGCTATGGCTACACCTTC. Protein product: CASSPRQLGYGYTF.

Comment on this clone: A much larger clone is a single base away; this may be a read error. The chain uses TRBV6-4 and TRBJ1-6; TRBD1 matches at 9 bases. CDR1 and CDR2 (germline): MRHNA, SNTAGT. This CDR3 has 14 amino acids. The trim removed 7 bases at V and 7 bases at J, leaving 5 bases unmatched. The chain's CDR3 is CASTPGTGNSPLHF. Here the CDR3 DNA reads TGTGCCAGCACACCCGGGACAGGGAATTCACCCCTCCACTTT.

The sample holds a few counts of this clone. The chain uses TRBV6-5 and TRBJ2-7, with 7 bases that match TRBD2. The germline gives CDR1 MNHEY, CDR2 SVGAGI. The CDR3 loop spans 14 amino acids. V was clipped by 6 bases and J by 3 bases; unmatched bases: 8. CDR3 amino acids: CASRRQREGYEQYF. Here the CDR3 DNA reads TGTGCCAGCAGGAGACAGAGGGAGGGCTACGAGCAGTACTTC.

This clone was seen a few times. CDR3 in DNA: TGTGCCAGCAGCTTAACTTTGTCAGGGGGCAGCGAGACCCAGTACTTC. Translation: CASSLTLSGGSETQYF. This rearrangement joins TRBV7-7 to TRBJ2-5; 8 nucleotides align to TRBD1. This CDR3 comprises 16 residues. Germline V gives CDR1 SSHAT, CDR2 FNYEAQ (reference sequence). Losses at the gene ends were 2 bases for V and 5 bases for J; bases not matched to a gene: 10.

The chain couples TRBV27 to TRBJ2-1; D call uncertain. The ends were cut back, 5 bases at V and 6 bases at J, with 20 bases in the middle. The CDR3 runs 16 residues. CDR1 is MNHEY and CDR2 is SMNVEV in the germline V gene (reference sequence). The DNA of the CDR3 is TGTGCCAGCAGTCCGAAGCACCTCCGGGTACCCAATGAGCAGTTCTTC. It yields the protein CASSPKHLRVPNEQFF.

The gene calls are TRBV6-1 and TRBJ1-1; D not resolved. The germline V gene has CDR1 MNHNS and CDR2 SASEGT. Trimming pared 4 bases from V and 2 bases from J, leaving 11 bases between. The CDR3 is 14 residues long. CDR3 in amino acids: CASSVVLPNTEAFF. The CDR3 region has the DNA TGTGCCAGCAGTGTGGTCCTACCAAACACTGAAGCTTTCTTT.

This clone was picked up a small number of times. The chain couples TRBV6-4 to TRBJ2-5; 8 bases line up with TRBD2. V lost 6 bases, J lost 1 base, and 16 bases stayed unmatched. The CDR3 sequence is 18 residues long. Germline V gene sequence: CDR1 MRHNA, CDR2 SNTAGT. The CDR3 reads CASRTGARERESQETQYF. CDR3 nucleotides: TGTGCCAGCAGGACCGGGGCCCGCGAGCGGGAGTCCCAAGAGACCCAGTACTTC.

The CDR3 loop reads CASSDSGGSAGYTF. The CDR3 DNA reads as TGTGCCAGCAGTGACTCCGGAGGGTCGGCGGGCTACACCTTC. V is TRBV6-4 and J is TRBJ1-2, with D hard to call. Trimming cost V 0 bases and J 8 bases, with 13 bases left between them. Germline loops: CDR1 MRHNA, CDR2 SNTAGT. The CDR3 is 14 amino acids.

The chain recombines TRBV5-4 with TRBJ2-1; no firm D call. The germline gives CDR1 SGHNT, CDR2 YYREEE (reference sequence). Trimming took off 2 bases at V and 8 bases at J, with 11 bases between the two ends. CDR3 length: 13 amino acids. CDR3 region: CASSLFHSYEQFF. The CDR3 DNA reads as TGTGCCAGCAGCTTATTCCATTCATATGAGCAGTTCTTC.

The genes are TRBV19 and TRBJ2-7; the D gene is possibly TRBD1 (5 bases). The germline V and J ends were trimmed by 1 base and 0 bases, with 10 bases remaining between them. CDR1 LNHDA and CDR2 SQIVND come from the germline V gene (reference sequence). The CDR3 sequence is 15 residues long. CDR3 in amino acids: CASSIAGPSSYEQYF. The CDR3 nucleotides read TGTGCCAGTAGTATAGCAGGGCCTAGCTCCTACGAGCAGTACTTC.

This clone has just a few counts. This chain uses TRBV27 with TRBJ2-7, with 8 bases that match TRBD2. The CDR3 is 12 residues long. The V and J ends lost 10 bases and 3 bases, in that order; junction bases with no gene match: 5. The germline V gene encodes CDR1 MNHEY and CDR2 SMNVEV (reference sequence). The CDR3, as DNA: TGTGCCACCGGGGGGGGCCTCTACGAGCAGTACTTC. Translated, it gives CATGGGLYEQYF.

V and J are TRBV4-1 and TRBJ2-3; 7 bases match TRBD2. There are 17 residues in the CDR3. The germline CDR1 and CDR2 sequences are MGHRA and YSYEKL. J was trimmed by 2 bases and V by 0 bases; bases with no gene match: 8. In nucleotides, the CDR3 is TGCGCCAGCAGCCAAGATAGGAACGGGGGGTCCACAGATACGCAGTATTTT. This codes for CASSQDRNGGSTDTQYF.

This clone was seen only a few times. The chain recombines TRBV29-1 with TRBJ1-1; possible D gene TRBD1, 6 bases. The V end was cut by 6 bases, the J end by 6 bases, with 26 bases between. The CDR3 spans 16 residues. Germline CDR1 is SQVTM and CDR2 is ANQGSEA. CDR3 sequence (DNA): TGCAGCGTCTCGCTAGGGGGTAGGTCCCCGAGGGCTGAAGCTTTCTTT. Protein product: CSVSLGGRSPRAEAFF.

This clone was seen only a few times. The chain combines TRBV30 with TRBJ1-2; D is uncertain. The V gene lost 5 bases and the J gene lost 3 bases, with 10 bases spanning the gap. Germline loops: CDR1 GTSNPN, CDR2 SVGIG (reference sequence). The CDR3 runs 12 residues. The CDR3 DNA is TGTGCCTGGGCCCGCGGAGACTATGGCTACACCTTC. This encodes CAWARGDYGYTF.

This clone was detected only a few times. The J gene is TRBJ1-4, the V gene TRBV18; a weak D match, TRBD1 (5 bases). There are 13 residues in the CDR3. The V and J ends lost 0 bases and 11 bases respectively, with 10 bases between them. The germline V gene has CDR1 KGHSH and CDR2 LQKENI. As DNA, the CDR3 is TGTGCCAGCTCACCACCGGACACGCCCAAACTGTTTTTT. Translated: CASSPPDTPKLFF.

The chain is built from TRBV5-4 and TRBJ1-6; 8 bases line up with TRBD1. CDR3 length equals 15 residues. V lost 0 bases to trimming and J lost 9 bases; unmatched junction nucleotides: 5. The V gene's germline CDR1 is SGHNT and CDR2 YYREEE (reference sequence). The CDR3 reads CASSLGRGQTSPLHF. In DNA form, the CDR3 reads TGTGCCAGCAGCTTGGGCAGGGGGCAGACTTCACCCCTCCACTTT.

This clone turned up a few times. In DNA form, the CDR3 reads TGTGCCAGCAGTGTCTGGGCGGGGGCCGATCAGCCCCAGCATTTT. Its translation is CASSVWAGADQPQHF. The chain employs TRBV6-1 and TRBJ1-5; possible D gene TRBD1, 6 bases. The CDR3 runs to 15 residues. The V end was cut by 4 bases, the J end by 5 bases, with 15 bases between. Germline V gives CDR1 MNHNS, CDR2 SASEGT.